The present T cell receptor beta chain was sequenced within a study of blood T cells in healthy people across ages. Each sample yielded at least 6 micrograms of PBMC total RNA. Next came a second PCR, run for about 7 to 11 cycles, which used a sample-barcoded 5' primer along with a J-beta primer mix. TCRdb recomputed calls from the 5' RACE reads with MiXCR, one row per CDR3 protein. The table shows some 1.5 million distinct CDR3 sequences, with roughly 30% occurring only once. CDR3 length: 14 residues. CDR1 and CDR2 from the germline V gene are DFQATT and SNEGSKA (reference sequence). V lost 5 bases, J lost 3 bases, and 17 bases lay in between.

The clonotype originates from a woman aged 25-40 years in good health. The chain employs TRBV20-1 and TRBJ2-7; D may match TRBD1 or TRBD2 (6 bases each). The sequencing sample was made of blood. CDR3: CSASNPRGGYEQYF. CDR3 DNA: TGCAGTGCTTCGAACCCCAGGGGAGGCTACGAGCAGTACTTC.